The TCR beta chain under discussion was sequenced for a study of cytomegalovirus exposure and HLA in healthy donors (TCRdb year 2017). In terms of the full investigation: In an earlier analysis of 550 to 750 of the donors, 276 Gb of sequence data and approximately 100 million unique TCR beta sequences from about 190 million T cells were reported. Every repertoire in the discovery cohort had been generated on one and the same sequencing platform. A later genetic analysis took genome-wide SNP genotypes for about 60% of the roughly 670 donors and used that subset as a discovery cohort. The aim of the study was to test whether cataloging public T cell receptors could identify signatures of past pathogen exposure. The later analysis used no new phenotypic data to find candidate immune exposures, relying instead on TCR beta sequences and their occurrence across donors. HLA typing covered class I and class II loci at four-digit resolution. About 5 DR-DQ haplotypes were handled as single units for association and clustering, since linkage in the cohort was strong. High-throughput TCR immunosequencing, statistical association of individual TCRs with disease status, and machine learning were combined to predict cytomegalovirus infection status. The study profiled the T cell repertoires of hundreds of subjects by immunosequencing and related them to cytomegalovirus serostatus. Among the roughly 380 genotyped donors, 81% belonged to the genetic ancestry cluster associated with self-reported Caucasian donors. Among 300 to 450 genotyped donors of the cohort, an average of around 240,000 unique TCR beta nucleotide sequences were sequenced per donor, about a sixth of them non-productive. The number of donors typed differed by locus, with about 629-640 for A, B, C, DRB1 and DQB1, 522 for DQA1, 606 for DPA1, and around 430 for DPB1. Donor age, sex, ethnicity and CMV serostatus were collected together with the repertoire data. A separate validation cohort of roughly 110 different subjects was used in addition to the roughly 720-subject first cohort. Approximately 310 gigabases of sequencing data and 78 million or so unique TCR sequences were included in an early release covering 550 to 800 HLA-typed donors. An earlier analysis of approximately 630 of the donors applied high-throughput TCR beta sequencing to assess whether each TCR beta V gene segment acted as functional or pseudogenic. A later analysis re-analyzed previously published TCR beta repertoires from 550 to 700 donors and added high-resolution HLA genotyping to study TCR occurrence patterns.

Here V drops 3 bases and J drops 4 bases, and the junction holds 12 bases not matched to any gene. Reading from cysteine to phenylalanine, the CDR3 counts 17 amino acids. Only the CDR3 part of the read is kept: 51 bases, read in frame from the first base. CDR1 and CDR2 (MDHEN, SYDVKM) derive from the germline V gene. Beyond this particular receptor, the publication reports: A further reported finding was that TCR beta sequences accurately predicted the HLA-A and HLA-B alleles for most subjects in the first cohort. In a later analysis, the rate of TCR association differed among HLA loci, with DRB1 alleles having the most associated TCRs and HLA-C alleles having the fewest. Because HLA typing was missing for some donors at each locus, association tests included only the typed subset. A cluster of highly shared sequence variants was judged likely to represent a technical artifact of the sequencing pipeline. Roughly 15 rarely observed V segments, including chromosome 9 orphons, were excluded from the earlier analysis of approximately 500 of the donors because counts were too low. According to the authors, the approach could potentially be generalized to other disease states and immunological phenotypes. While some public TCRs were present in many individuals, most TCR sequences turned up only very rarely across donors. A later analysis found that most CMV-associated TCR beta chains appeared HLA-restricted, with HLA associations seemingly driven largely by CMV exposure. A later genetic analysis reported fewer N-insertions in productive TCRs among donors in an Asian-associated ancestry cluster than the roughly 640-donor mean. Strong co-occurrence of HLA alleles, especially DR and DQ, made assigning TCR associations to individual alleles difficult. Sequencing depth was assumed to be roughly uniform across donors in the presence/absence analyses, though that assumption may not hold. This cohort had only TCR beta chains sequenced, and the lack of alpha or paired-chain data limited which features could be detected. In a later analysis, several top co-occurrence clusters were reported to appear linked to parvovirus B19, influenza, CMV and Epstein-Barr virus. In an earlier analysis of approximately 590 of the donors, most TCR beta V segments appeared in productive rearrangements about 87% or about 30% of the time, broadly matching IMGT annotations. In vitro tests confirmed that a few of the cytomegalovirus-associated TCR beta chains recognize cytomegalovirus antigens. Cytomegalovirus status was reported to be diagnosed by the classifier with high specificity and sensitivity in both the original and validation cohorts. Compared with equally common non-associated chains, HLA-associated TCR beta chains in a later analysis were more clonally expanded and had lower generation probabilities. The 87-base-pair reads could not distinguish some IMGT-functional V segments, including TRBV6-2 and TRBV6-3, so those segments were excluded. CMV serostatus was the only immune exposure information available for the cohort. The study listed 164 TCR beta chains as associated with cytomegalovirus. Correlated functional status among segregating V segments might reflect linkage disequilibrium, but an unknown experimental factor could not be ruled out. V-gene and J-gene trimming of TCR beta chains was associated with a missense DCLRE1C variant in a later genetic analysis, and the association was replicated in an independent cohort. In a later analysis, 15,000 to 20,000 TCR beta sequences were associated with specific HLA alleles at a false discovery rate of 0.05.

Turning to this clone: Its cognate antigen has yet to be identified. Base qualities are missing; no much larger clone stands one base away.

The cohort consisted of 600 to 750 healthy bone marrow donors. All cohort members were sampled while nominally healthy, although unrecorded immune exposures were likely present. The donor was CMV seropositive and belonged to the group of about 290 seropositive cohort members. A peripheral blood sample was collected from each donor, and TCR beta sequencing was performed on peripheral blood mononuclear cells. The Qiagen DNeasy Blood Extraction Kit was used to extract genomic DNA from the blood cell samples. The method behind the library was the immunoSEQ multiplex PCR assay. A mixture of 60 forward primers for TCR Vbeta segments and 13 reverse primers for TCR Jbeta segments was used in the multiplex PCR. Amplification of the CDR3 region of rearranged TCR beta genes was performed with a multiplex PCR assay on genomic DNA. The amplified TCR beta libraries were sequenced on the Illumina HiSeq System as 87-base-pair reads. As for the authors' bioinformatics: A later analysis tallied around 87 million unique TCR beta chains across the 640 or so repertoires, and some 10 million of those chains were shared by two or more donors. A nearest-neighbor algorithm error-corrected the raw reads and collapsed the reads into unique sequences, merging closely related sequences to remove PCR and sequencing errors. V, D and J gene segments were assigned by aligning CDR3 sequences to IMGT reference sequences. Each retained sequence needed at least a six-nucleotide match to both a V gene segment and a J gene segment. A rearrangement counted as productive if the CDR3 had no stop codons and remained in frame with V and J, and every other rearrangement counted as non-productive. CDR3 was defined according to IMGT convention as the region running from the second conserved V-encoded cysteine to the conserved J-encoded phenylalanine. The earlier analysis of 500 to 750 of the donors excluded any sequence lacking an unambiguous match to a single V gene segment. In an earlier analysis of a few hundred of the donors, a V segment was called functional when productive rearrangements were above 56.7%, and segregating when the standard deviation between donors exceeded 5%. A statistical classification framework was developed to diagnose cytomegalovirus status using the catalog of TCR beta chain sequences. In a later analysis, TCR nucleotide sequences were compared against IMGT/GENE-DB human TR gene sequences so that V and J genes could be assigned. Using the TCRdist pipeline, a later analysis assigned CDR3 sequences along with most-parsimonious VDJ recombination scenarios. In a later analysis, each TCR beta chain was defined by its CDR3 amino acid sequence together with its V-gene family, and reads without a unique V-gene family were excluded. To address suspected cross-contamination and a sequencing artifact, a later analysis removed a few hundred highly shared, low-generation-probability nucleotide sequences. In a later analysis, a clonal expansion index was calculated for each public chain from normalized within-repertoire ranks of inferred template counts. A later analysis computed generation probabilities with a VDJ recombination model fitted to out-of-frame rearrangements, and checked the results against IGoR. Hypergeometric tests were used in a later analysis to score TCR-TCR, TCR-HLA and TCR-CMV co-occurrence, with a repertoire-size bias correction applied to the TCR pairs. False discovery rates were estimated in a later analysis by permuting HLA or CMV assignments 20 times. In a later analysis, co-occurring TCRs were grouped with DBSCAN, and TCRdist sequence similarity was added when clustering was performed within HLA-allele-positive subsets. Repertoires with fewer than 30,000 or more than 120,000 public chains, plus five repertoires with anomalous nucleotide sharing, were excluded from co-occurrence clustering. TCRdb mirrors the immuneACCESS table, restricted to in-frame sequences. Some clones are absent from its copies; in checked studies, under half trace to an unresolved V gene, and the reason for the others is unknown. The V and J calls and clone size are taken from that table; D and trimming were inferred from the DNA. In this sample the table shows tens of thousands of clones, roughly 60% of which occur a single time. 20% to 25% of the sample lies in the top ten.

Sequencing was done on a sample of PBMCs. The receptor's source is a woman in her 50s in good health and CMV-seropositive. The chain is encoded by TRBV28 joined to TRBJ2-1; TRBD1 agrees with 7 junctional bases. The CDR3 protein: CASSLNLGGQRYNEQFF. The DNA sequence is TGTGCCAGCAGTTTGAATTTAGGGGGACAGAGATACAATGAGCAGTTCTTC.